These 19 T cell receptor beta chains were sequenced from one sample in a study of blood T cell repertoires in COVID-19. TCRdb's copy holds only in-frame clones and misses some; the assay was immunoSEQ multiplex PCR. The profile shows more than 200,000 clones, 88% of them singletons. The sequencing sample was made of peripheral blood. These receptors all stem from a woman aged 55-69 years with acute or convalescent COVID-19.

The sample holds one count of this clone. The J gene is TRBJ1-2, the V gene TRBV5-1; 10 bases fit TRBD1. V shed 3 bases, J shed 7 bases, and the junction held 12 bases outside the gene matches. In germline, CDR1 is SGHRS, CDR2 YFSETQ. The CDR3 spans 16 residues. CDR3 DNA sequence: TGCGCCAGCAGCTACAACGACAGGGGGCGAGGTGGTGGCTACACCTTC. Encoded protein: CASSYNDRGRGGGYTF.

This clone was seen only once. The rearrangement uses TRBV24-1 and TRBJ1-1; a weak D match, TRBD1 (6 bases). From germline, CDR1 is KGHDR and CDR2 SFDVKD. CDR3 length equals 16 residues. Trimming cost V 0 bases and J 4 bases, with 14 bases left between them. In DNA form, the CDR3 reads TGTGCCACCAGTGATTTGCCCAGGGGTGAAGGCACTGAAGCTTTCTTT. This encodes CATSDLPRGEGTEAFF.

The chain recombines TRBV3-1 (or the pseudogene TRBV3-2) with TRBJ1-2, with a weak D call TRBD1 (5 bases). The CDR3 contains 15 residues. The V and J ends lost 0 bases and 5 bases respectively, with 13 bases between them. The germline V gene encodes CDR1 LGHDT and CDR2 YNNKEL (reference sequence). The CDR3 loop is CASSQDLGGFYGYTF. In DNA, the CDR3 is TGTGCCAGCAGCCAAGATCTGGGGGGGTTTTATGGCTACACCTTC.

The chain recombines TRBV6-2 or TRBV6-3 with TRBJ1-2; a weak D match, TRBD1 (5 bases). Trimming removed 6 bases from V and 4 bases from J, with 12 bases in between. The V gene's germline CDR1 is MNHEY and CDR2 SVGEGT. The CDR3 covers 13 residues. CDR3 sequence (DNA): TGTGCCAGCAGCCCAAGACAGCTCTATGGCTACACCTTC. It codes for CASSPRQLYGYTF.

This rearrangement joins TRBV6-5 to TRBJ1-5, with D unresolved. CDR3 length equals 13 residues. Trimming cost V 7 bases and J 1 base, with 8 bases left between them. Germline V gene sequence: CDR1 MNHEY, CDR2 SVGAGI. The CDR3 here is CASTFSSNQPQHF. The DNA for the CDR3 is TGTGCCAGCACCTTTAGCAGCAATCAGCCCCAGCATTTT.

This sequence joins TRBV10-2 and TRBJ1-3; possibly TRBD1 for D (6 bases). V was pared by 0 bases and J by 3 bases, with 12 bases between. Germline V CDR1 and CDR2: WSHSY, SAAADI. CDR3 length: 16 amino acids. The CDR3 sequence: CASSESGAAFGNTIYF. The CDR3 nucleotides are TGCGCCAGCAGTGAGTCGGGGGCCGCCTTTGGAAACACCATATATTTT.

The V call is TRBV28, the J call TRBJ1-6; 9 nucleotides agree with TRBD1. J lost 13 bases, V lost 4 bases, and 11 bases had no gene match. The CDR3 extends over 15 amino acids. From germline, CDR1 is MDHEN and CDR2 SYDVKM. The CDR3 DNA is TGTGCCAGCAGTTCATCAACAGGGGGCGTCCAGCCCCTCCACTTT. It translates to CASSSSTGGVQPLHF.

The chain links TRBV5-1 to TRBJ2-1; perhaps TRBD1 as D (5 bases). V dropped 0 bases and J dropped 7 bases, with 11 bases sitting between them. CDR1 is SGHRS, CDR2 YFSETQ, per germline. This CDR3 region has 14 residues. The CDR3 DNA sequence: TGCGCCAGCAGCTTGGCAGGCAGGGTGAATGAGCAGTTCTTC. This sequence encodes CASSLAGRVNEQFF.

CDR3: CASSFDGSGNQPQHF. Written as DNA, the CDR3 is TGTGCCAGCAGTTTCGACGGGTCTGGCAATCAGCCCCAGCATTTT. The chain links TRBV28 to TRBJ1-5; no clear D gene. Germline loops: CDR1 MDHEN, CDR2 SYDVKM. The length of the CDR3 is 15 residues. Deletions cut 3 bases from V and 2 bases from J, with 11 bases between. Variable domain in full (rest from reference TRBV28 and TRBJ1-5): DVKVTQSSRYLVKRTGEKVFLECVQDMDHENMFWYRQDPGLGLRLIYFSYDVKMKEKGDIPEGYSVSREKKERFSLILESASTNQTSMYLCASSFDGSGNQPQHFGDGTRLSIL.

This clone has only one observation. J is TRBJ1-3 and V is TRBV30; no firm D call. Trimming took off 3 bases at V and 4 bases at J, with 4 bases between the two ends. CDR1 and CDR2 (germline): GTSNPN, SVGIG (reference sequence). This CDR3 is 11 amino acids long. As DNA, the CDR3 is TGTGCCTGGAGCGGGGGAAACACCATATATTTT. Translation: CAWSGGNTIYF.

The J gene is TRBJ1-1, the V gene TRBV30; D unclear. The V end lost 4 bases, the J end lost 1 base, and 7 bases lay between the germline ends. The germline CDR1 and CDR2 sequences are GTSNPN and SVGIG (reference sequence). The CDR3 runs 12 residues. CDR3 DNA: TGTGCCTGGAATACTGCGAACACTGAAGCTTTCTTT. This encodes CAWNTANTEAFF.

The V and J genes are TRBV5-1 and TRBJ1-1; 7 bases are a match to TRBD1. Germline V gene data show CDR1 as SGHRS and CDR2 as YFSETQ. The CDR3 has 16 amino acids. With V trimmed by 4 bases and J by 2 bases, 11 bases remained unmatched. CDR3 loop: CASSRTSTGRNTEAFF. DNA for the CDR3: TGCGCCAGCAGCAGGACTTCGACAGGGAGAAACACTGAAGCTTTCTTT. Filled out from reference TRBV5-1 and TRBJ1-1, the complete variable domain reads KAGVTQTPRYLIKTRGQQVTLSCSPISGHRSVSWYQQTPGQGLQFLFEYFSETQRNKGNFPGRFSGRQFSNSRSEMNVSTLELGDSALYLCASSRTSTGRNTEAFFGQGTRLTVV.

This clone was seen once. The rearrangement links TRBV14 to TRBJ1-4; D not certain. Germline V lookup: CDR1 SGHDN, CDR2 FVKESK. The germline V and J ends were trimmed by 1 base and 10 bases, with 19 bases remaining between them. This CDR3 region has 16 residues. CDR3 sequence (DNA): TGTGCCAGCAGCCAAGCTGGAGGGAGTGGTGGACGAAAACTGTTTTTT. The encoded protein is CASSQAGGSGGRKLFF.

This clone was seen only a few times. The chain is built from TRBV5-6 and TRBJ2-7, with 8 bases aligning to TRBD1. Trimming removed 5 bases from V and 5 bases from J; junction bases left unmatched: 9. Germline CDR1 is SGHDT and CDR2 is YYEEEE. The CDR3 extends over 14 amino acids. This CDR3 reads CASRLQGGVDEQYF. The CDR3 region has the DNA TGTGCCAGCAGGTTACAGGGGGGAGTCGACGAGCAGTACTTC.

This clone was counted a single time. The rearrangement uses TRBV28 and TRBJ1-5; TRBD1 matches at 7 bases. V was clipped by 5 bases and J by 0 bases; unmatched bases: 7. The CDR3 loop spans 16 amino acids. Germline CDR1 is MDHEN and CDR2 is SYDVKM. CDR3 bases: TGTGCCAGCAGTCTTCCGGGACAGTATAGCAATCAGCCCCAGCATTTT. It is translated as CASSLPGQYSNQPQHF.

The J gene is TRBJ1-2, the V gene TRBV3-1 (or the pseudogene TRBV3-2); 7 bases are a match to TRBD1. With 0 bases clipped from V and 8 bases from J, the junction kept 9 bases outside the gene matches. The length of the CDR3 is 15 residues. From germline, CDR1 is LGHDT and CDR2 YNNKEL (reference sequence). The CDR3 DNA sequence: TGTGCCAGCAGCCAAGATTTTGAGGGGGCGGCCGGCTACACCTTC. It translates to CASSQDFEGAAGYTF.

This clone was seen just once. The rearrangement links TRBV3-1 (or the pseudogene TRBV3-2) to TRBJ1-1; 11 bases are shared with TRBD1. The V segment lost 3 bases and the J segment 3 bases; nucleotides outside the gene matches: 3. Germline-derived CDR1 and CDR2 are LGHDT and YNNKEL (reference sequence). The CDR3 totals 15 residues. The CDR3: CASSQPGQGDTEAFF. The CDR3 nucleotides are TGTGCCAGCAGCCAGCCGGGACAGGGGGACACTGAAGCTTTCTTT.

V and J are TRBV4-2 and TRBJ2-5; TRBD2 matches 14 bases. This CDR3 is 18 amino acids long. The germline CDR1 and CDR2 sequences are LGHNA and YNFKEQ. V trimming: 2 bases; J trimming: 5 bases; junction bases outside the gene matches: 10. The CDR3 spells CASSQFGLAGGGSETQYF. CDR3 bases: TGTGCCAGCAGCCAATTCGGACTAGCGGGGGGCGGCTCGGAGACCCAGTACTTC.

This chain joins TRBV5-1 and TRBJ1-4; TRBD1 is a possible D gene (5 bases). CDR3 length: 16 amino acids. Germline loops: CDR1 SGHRS, CDR2 YFSETQ. V was pared by 2 bases and J by 3 bases, with 14 bases between. The CDR3 spells CASSFFQGSSNEKLFF. CDR3 in DNA: TGCGCCAGCAGCTTCTTTCAGGGTTCCTCTAATGAAAAACTGTTTTTT.